This T cell receptor beta chain was retrieved from a study of B cell selection in AIRE deficiency. The study, taken as a whole, reports: Shorter CDR3s marked shared Treg sequences, biased toward few non-templated insertions.

Sorting defined conventional CD4 T cells as CD4+CD127+. On this clone itself: Its antigen remains unknown.

The CDR3 runs 16 residues. Germline values: CDR1 SGHRS, CDR2 YFSETQ. Trimming cost V 0 bases and J 4 bases, with 16 bases left between them. Profiled with immunoSEQ multiplex PCR; TCRdb holds only in-frame clones, not every one. Of roughly 25,000 clones detected, approximately 97% appear once; the ten largest clones hold roughly 0.2%. Sequenced sample: conventional CD4+ T cells sorted from PBMCs. This clonotype was obtained from a human donor with AIRE deficiency. This chain links TRBV5-1 with TRBJ2-5, with D perhaps being TRBD1 or TRBD2 (6 bases each). The CDR3 reads CASSLASGAHGETQYF. In DNA, the CDR3 is TGCGCCAGCAGCTTGGCGTCGGGGGCGCATGGAGAGACCCAGTACTTC.